The 19 T cell receptor beta chains reported below all come from one sample, sequenced in a study of blood T cell repertoires in COVID-19. The table came from immunoSEQ multiplex PCR; TCRdb's copy has only in-frame clones and leaves some out. The sample includes some 110,000 clones, about 89% seen only once; the top ten take approximately 4%. The sequenced material came from peripheral blood. Receptors were obtained from a man between 35 and 55 years old with acute or convalescent COVID-19.

This clone showed up just a few times. This chain connects TRBV3-1 (or the pseudogene TRBV3-2) to TRBJ1-1; 8 positions agree with TRBD1. Losses at the gene ends were 1 base for V and 3 bases for J; bases not matched to a gene: 7. This CDR3 has 16 residues. Germline CDR1 is LGHDT and CDR2 is YNNKEL (reference sequence). CDR3 sequence: CASSQAFRGRDTEAFF. The CDR3, as DNA: TGTGCCAGCAGCCAAGCTTTCAGGGGGCGAGACACTGAAGCTTTCTTT.

V usage is TRBV19 and J usage is TRBJ1-1; a possible D gene is TRBD1 (5 bases). The germline CDR1 and CDR2 sequences are LNHDA and SQIVND (reference sequence). CDR3 size: 15 residues. V was trimmed by 2 bases and J by 4 bases, leaving 14 bases between them. The CDR3 reads CASSINHQGGTEAFF. The CDR3 DNA reads as TGTGCCAGTAGTATAAATCATCAGGGAGGCACTGAAGCTTTCTTT.

The V and J genes are TRBV30 and TRBJ1-1; D not resolved. The V end lost 6 bases, the J end lost 1 base, and 9 bases lay between the germline ends. CDR3 length equals 12 residues. Germline lookup yields CDR1 GTSNPN and CDR2 SVGIG (reference sequence). The chain's CDR3 is CACGRGNTEAFF. The CDR3 DNA follows: TGTGCCTGCGGACGGGGGAACACTGAAGCTTTCTTT.

This clone was detected only once. The CDR3, as DNA: TGTGCCAGCAGTGATACAGGGGGCATTTTCAATGAGCAGTTCTTC. It codes for CASSDTGGIFNEQFF. This rearrangement joins TRBV6-4 to TRBJ2-1; TRBD1 matches at 9 bases. CDR1 is MRHNA and CDR2 is SNTAGT in the germline V gene. The V gene end was trimmed by 3 bases and the J gene end by 6 bases; junction bases not matched to a gene: 6. The CDR3 is made up of 15 amino acids.

This chain joins TRBV6-6 and TRBJ1-2, with D possibly TRBD1 on 5 matching bases. V gave up 7 bases and J gave up 4 bases, with 13 bases separating them. The CDR3 sequence is 13 residues long. CDR1 MNHNY and CDR2 SVGAGI come from the germline V gene (reference sequence). CDR3 DNA: TGTGCCAGCAAACCGGACACCATCTATGGCTACACCTTC. Protein product: CASKPDTIYGYTF.

J is TRBJ2-1 and V is TRBV11-3; the match to TRBD2 covers 16 bases. The germline CDR1 and CDR2 sequences are SGHNT and YENEEA. The CDR3 length is 18 residues. V shed 4 bases, J shed 5 bases, and the junction held 8 bases outside the gene matches. CDR3 protein: CASSWGLAGGPENNEQFF. DNA of the CDR3: TGTGCCAGCAGCTGGGGACTAGCGGGAGGGCCTGAAAACAATGAGCAGTTCTTC.

The CDR3 protein is CASSGQGVEAFF. The DNA for the CDR3 is TGTGCCAGCAGCGGACAGGGGGTTGAAGCTTTCTTT. The chain joins TRBV5-5 to TRBJ1-1; 10 nucleotides match TRBD1. With 4 bases clipped from V and 7 bases from J, the junction kept 1 base outside the gene matches. CDR1 SGHKS and CDR2 YYEKEE come from the germline V gene (reference sequence). The length of the CDR3 is 12 residues.

The genes are TRBV18 and TRBJ1-3; D ambiguous. This CDR3 has 14 amino acids. Trimming stripped 3 bases from V and 0 bases from J, with 6 bases between. CDR1 KGHSH and CDR2 LQKENI come from the germline V gene. CDR3 residues: CASSPGGSGNTIYF. For the CDR3, the DNA is TGTGCCAGCTCACCGGGAGGCTCTGGAAACACCATATATTTT. Full variable domain (remainder filled in from reference TRBV18 and TRBJ1-3): NAGVMQNPRHLVRRRGQEARLRCSPMKGHSHVYWYRQLPEEGLKFMVYLQKENIIDESGMPKERFSAEFPKEGPSILRIQQVVRGDSAAYFCASSPGGSGNTIYFGEGSWLTVV.

The chain joins TRBV5-6 to TRBJ2-7; 9 nucleotides line up with TRBD1. The V and J ends lost 3 bases and 3 bases, in that order; junction bases with no gene match: 4. This CDR3 region has 14 residues. Germline V gene lookup returns CDR1 SGHDT and CDR2 YYEEEE. The CDR3 DNA follows: TGTGCCAGCAGCTCGCCGGGACAGGGCTACGAGCAGTACTTC. Translating gives CASSSPGQGYEQYF.

The rearrangement links TRBV6-2 or TRBV6-3 to TRBJ2-3; the D gene is possibly TRBD2 (6 bases). The CDR3 covers 17 residues. The V gene lost 4 bases and the J gene lost 1 base, with 18 bases spanning the gap. The germline CDR1 and CDR2 sequences are MNHEY and SVGEGT. The CDR3 DNA reads TGTGCCAGCAGTTCCCTCGGCGGGGCTAGGGGCACAGATACGCAGTATTTT. Amino acid sequence: CASSSLGGARGTDTQYF.

Note on this clone: Other DNA sequences within the sample encode an identical CDR3. V is TRBV30 and J is TRBJ1-2; possible D gene TRBD1, 5 bases. Germline V gene data show CDR1 as GTSNPN and CDR2 as SVGIG (reference sequence). Trimming left V 2 bases short and J 6 bases short, with 16 bases between. The CDR3 contains 14 residues. CDR3 loop: CAWSPLTGHHGYTF. For the CDR3, the DNA is TGTGCCTGGAGTCCCCTAACAGGACATCATGGCTACACCTTC.

The rearrangement uses TRBV10-3 and TRBJ1-2, with D possibly matching TRBD1 (5 bases). The CDR3 runs 13 residues. With 7 bases removed from V and 2 bases from J, the gap between germline ends came to 11 bases. The germline CDR1 and CDR2 sequences are ENHRY and SYGVKD. The CDR3: CAITTDTNYGYTF. The CDR3 coding sequence is TGTGCCATCACGACAGACACCAACTATGGCTACACCTTC.

The chain combines TRBV24-1 with TRBJ2-5, with 7 bases that match TRBD1. The CDR3 length is 15 residues. Unmatched junction bases numbered 10, after V lost 5 bases and J lost 5 bases. Germline loops: CDR1 KGHDR, CDR2 SFDVKD. This CDR3 reads CATSAPNRGRETQYF. In DNA, the CDR3 is TGTGCCACCAGTGCCCCTAACAGGGGTCGGGAGACCCAGTACTTC.

This clone has only a few counts. The chain links TRBV6-1 to TRBJ1-1; TRBD1 matches 9 bases. V lost 4 bases, J lost 5 bases, and 11 bases stayed unmatched. Per germline, CDR1 MNHNS and CDR2 SASEGT. The CDR3 is 16 residues long. CDR3 sequence reads: CASSATGTGSGTEAFF. The CDR3 region has the DNA TGTGCCAGCAGTGCCACCGGGACAGGGTCAGGGACTGAAGCTTTCTTT.

The V and J genes are TRBV6-5 and TRBJ2-7; possibly TRBD1 for D (7 bases). The germline gives CDR1 MNHEY, CDR2 SVGAGI. CDR3 length equals 13 residues. V was trimmed by 6 bases and J by 7 bases, leaving 16 bases between them. CDR3 bases: TGTGCCAGCAGGGTCAGGGGGGAAAGGGAGCAGTACTTC. It specifies CASRVRGEREQYF.

The chain recombines TRBV19 with TRBJ2-3; D unclear. The CDR3 runs to 16 residues. The V and J ends lost 3 bases and 3 bases respectively, with 16 bases between them. Germline loops: CDR1 LNHDA, CDR2 SQIVND (reference sequence). CDR3 sequence: CASSIFTSFTTDTQYF. CDR3 in DNA: TGTGCCAGTAGTATTTTTACTTCCTTCACTACAGATACGCAGTATTTT.

The CDR3 is CASSLRGGGYTF. In DNA form, the CDR3 reads TGTGCCAGCAGCTTGCGAGGGGGTGGCTACACCTTC. The V call is TRBV5-8, the J call TRBJ1-2; possibly TRBD1 for D (6 bases). Deletions cut 1 base from V and 7 bases from J, with 8 bases between. This CDR3 region has 12 residues. Germline CDR1 SGHTS, CDR2 YDEGEE.

The V and J genes are TRBV7-6 and TRBJ2-3; TRBD1 aligns across 8 bases. The CDR3 contains 14 residues. Trimming removed 3 bases from V and 3 bases from J; junction bases left unmatched: 2. Germline V gene lookup returns CDR1 SGHVS and CDR2 FNYEAQ. CDR3 sequence reads: CASSFRGLTDTQYF. In DNA, the CDR3 is TGTGCCAGCAGCTTCAGGGGGCTGACAGATACGCAGTATTTT.

Here the CDR3 DNA reads TGTGCCAGCAGTTCAGACAGGGGTCCTCTTGTTACTGAAGCTTTCTTT. Its translation is CASSSDRGPLVTEAFF. V and J are TRBV27 and TRBJ1-1, with 8 bases identical to TRBD1. The CDR3 length is 16 residues. Germline CDR1 reads MNHEY; CDR2 reads SMNVEV (reference sequence). V trimming: 4 bases; J trimming: 5 bases; junction bases outside the gene matches: 12.